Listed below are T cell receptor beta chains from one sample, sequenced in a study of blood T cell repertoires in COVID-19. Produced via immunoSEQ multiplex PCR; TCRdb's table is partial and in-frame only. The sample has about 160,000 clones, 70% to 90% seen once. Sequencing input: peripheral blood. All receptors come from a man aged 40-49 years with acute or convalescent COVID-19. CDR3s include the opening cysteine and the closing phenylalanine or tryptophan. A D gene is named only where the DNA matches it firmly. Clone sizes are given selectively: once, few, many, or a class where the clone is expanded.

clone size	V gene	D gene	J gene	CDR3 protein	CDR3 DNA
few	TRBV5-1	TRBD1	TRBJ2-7	CASSLKGSGGEQYF	TGCGCCAGCAGCTTGAAAGGTTCAGGGGGCGAGCAGTACTTC
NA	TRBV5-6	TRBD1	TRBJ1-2	CASSSDLQGGVDGYTF	TGTGCCAGCAGCTCAGATCTCCAGGGGGGAGTGGATGGCTACACCTTC
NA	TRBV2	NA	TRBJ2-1	CASSEVRRSITPGEQFF	TGTGCCAGCAGTGAGGTTCGCAGGTCGATAACCCCTGGTGAGCAGTTCTTC
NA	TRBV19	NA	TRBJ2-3	CASSWAGPITDTQYF	TGTGCCAGTAGTTGGGCAGGGCCTATCACAGATACGCAGTATTTT
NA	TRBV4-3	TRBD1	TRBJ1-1	CASSRVGTGNTEAFF	TGCGCCAGCAGCCGAGTCGGGACAGGGAACACTGAAGCTTTCTTT
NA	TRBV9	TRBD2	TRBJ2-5	CASSVASGGEETQYF	TGTGCCAGCAGCGTGGCTAGCGGGGGGGAAGAGACCCAGTACTTC
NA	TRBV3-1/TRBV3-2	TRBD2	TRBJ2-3	CASSIRLAGGPDTQYF	TGTGCCAGCAGCATACGACTAGCGGGGGGGCCAGATACGCAGTATTTT
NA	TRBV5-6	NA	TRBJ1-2	CASSRREQGLNYGYTF	TGTGCCAGCAGCCGCCGTGAACAGGGCCTCAACTATGGCTACACCTTC
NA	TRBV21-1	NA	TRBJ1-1	CASSKSTGRGYTEAFF	TGTGCCAGCAGCAAAAGTACGGGGAGAGGGTACACTGAAGCTTTCTTT
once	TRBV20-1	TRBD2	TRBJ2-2	CSASRLAGASGELFF	TGCAGTGCTAGTCGTCTAGCGGGGGCCTCGGGGGAGCTGTTTTTT
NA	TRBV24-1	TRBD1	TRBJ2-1	CATDSGQGADNEQFF	TGTGCCACCGACTCCGGACAGGGGGCAGACAATGAGCAGTTCTTC
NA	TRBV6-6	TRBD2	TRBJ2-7	CASSYGGGSEQYF	TGTGCCAGCAGTTACGGCGGGGGGAGCGAGCAGTACTTC
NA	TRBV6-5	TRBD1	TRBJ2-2	CATKGQPNTGELFF	TGTGCCACCAAGGGACAGCCGAACACCGGGGAGCTGTTTTTT
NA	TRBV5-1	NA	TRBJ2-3	CASSSVSSTDTQYF	TGCGCCAGCAGCTCGGTTAGTAGCACAGATACGCAGTATTTT